This TCR beta chain was obtained from a study of blood T cell repertoires in COVID-19. Across the whole study: The samples span acute and convalescent COVID-19 from the United States, Italy and Spain. PBMCs, B-cell-depleted T cells, or T cells were the source of the cDNA or gDNA that made up the material.

Data came from immunoSEQ multiplex PCR; TCRdb stores just in-frame clones and leaves some out. Here the sample spans around 200,000 clones, 85% to 90% being singletons. The clonotype was recovered from a man between 18 and 29 years old with active or convalescent COVID-19. Sequenced: peripheral blood.

The DNA for the CDR3 is TGTGCCATCAGTGAGTCGATAAGCGGGGCCTACAATGAGCAGTTCTTC. The encoded protein is CAISESISGAYNEQFF. The rearrangement uses TRBV10-3 and TRBJ2-1, with 7 nucleotides matching TRBD2. CDR1 is ENHRY, CDR2 SYGVKD, per germline. Losses at the gene ends were 0 bases for V and 2 bases for J; bases not matched to a gene: 4. The CDR3 has 16 residues.